The rows below give T cell receptor beta chains drawn from one sample of a study of neurological immune-mediated disorders. Each CDR3 protein is one row after TCRdb ran MiXCR on the 5' RACE reads. Among more than 25,000 distinct CDR3 sequences, under 25% were seen once, and the ten largest hold 25% to 30%. Sequenced sample: CD4+ T cells from blood. The receptors derive from a man between 45 and 60 years old with HTLV-1-associated myelopathy (HAM/TSP). The CDR3 runs from the conserved cysteine through the conserved F or W. Each record gives: J gene, D gene, clone size, V gene, CDR3 protein, CDR3 DNA. The D gene is left open where the match is weak. Clone size, where shown, is once, few, many, or a class for clones that have expanded.

>TRBJ2-5|TRBD2|many|TRBV20-1
CSARVGTRSQETQYF
TGCAGTGCTAGAGTAGGGACTAGAAGCCAAGAGACCCAGTACTTC
>TRBJ1-3|TRBD1|.|TRBV3-1
CASSQDQGARGNTIYF
TGTGCCAGCAGCCAGGACCAGGGGGCGCGAGGAAACACCATATATTTT
>TRBJ2-1|.|few|TRBV20-1
CSARDFGLKSSYNEQFF
TGCAGTGCTAGAGATTTTGGCCTTAAGAGCTCCTACAATGAGCAGTTCTTC
>TRBJ2-7|TRBD2|many|TRBV12-3/TRBV12-4
CASTPGGYEQYF
TGTGCCAGCACCCCGGGAGGCTACGAGCAGTACTTC
>TRBJ1-2|.|many|TRBV5-1
CASSLDASSFNYGYTF
TGCGCCAGCAGCTTGGATGCCAGTAGCTTTAACTATGGCTACACCTTC
>TRBJ2-1|.|many|TRBV11-2
CASSPLNEQFF
TGTGCCAGCAGCCCCCTCAATGAGCAGTTCTTC
>TRBJ1-2|.|many|TRBV7-3
CASSLTGLENRGYTF
TGTGCCAGCAGCTTAACAGGACTGGAGAATAGGGGCTACACCTTC
>TRBJ2-7|.|.|TRBV7-9
CASSLETQEQYF
TGTGCCAGCAGCTTAGAGACGCAGGAGCAGTACTTC
>TRBJ2-7|.|few|TRBV19
CASSLQGIAYEQYF
TGTGCCAGTAGTCTCCAGGGTATAGCCTACGAGCAGTACTTC
>TRBJ2-1|.|many|TRBV5-1
CASSLGSGGSMSSYNEQFF
TGCGCCAGCAGCTTGGGGTCTGGGGGCTCGATGAGCTCCTACAATGAGCAGTTCTTC
>TRBJ2-7|TRBD2|many|TRBV20-1
CSDLAVTYEQYF
TGCAGTGACCTAGCGGTTACCTACGAGCAGTACTTC
>TRBJ1-2|TRBD1|.|TRBV7-9
CASSPQGAYGYTF
TGTGCCAGCAGCCCACAGGGGGCCTATGGCTACACCTTC
>TRBJ2-2|.|.|TRBV3-1
CASIHFQSGIGELFF
TGTGCCAGCATCCACTTCCAATCGGGAATCGGGGAGCTGTTTTTT
>TRBJ2-2|.|.|TRBV24-1
CATSPRANTGKMFF
TGTGCCACCAGTCCCAGGGCGAACACCGGGAAGATGTTTTTT
>TRBJ2-2|.|many|TRBV5-1
CASNAGGVANTGELFF
TGCGCCAGTAACGCGGGCGGCGTCGCGAACACCGGGGAGCTGTTTTTT
>TRBJ2-1|.|.|TRBV3-1
CASSQRGWAGAEQFF
TGTGCCAGCAGCCAGAGGGGGTGGGCGGGAGCTGAGCAGTTCTTC
>TRBJ2-5|TRBD2|many|TRBV20-1
CSARGPTSGRAVQTQYF
TGCAGTGCTAGAGGTCCGACTAGCGGGAGGGCCGTGCAGACCCAGTACTTC
>TRBJ2-7|.|.|TRBV7-6
CASSTGLRGEQYF
TGTGCCAGCAGCACGGGACTCCGGGGGGAGCAGTACTTC
>TRBJ1-6|TRBD1|once|TRBV20-1
CSAARTGVNSPLHF
TGCAGTGCCGCCAGGACAGGGGTCAATTCACCCCTCCACTTT
>TRBJ2-3|.|many|TRBV24-1
CATSDLEDGLDTQYF
TGTGCCACCAGTGATTTGGAGGACGGGTTAGATACGCAGTATTTT
>TRBJ1-4|.|many|TRBV25-1
CASRNPGVGEKLFF
TGTGCCAGCAGGAACCCAGGGGTTGGCGAAAAACTGTTTTTT
>TRBJ2-1|TRBD2|many|TRBV29-1
CSARSGGLSSEQFF
TGCAGCGCCCGGTCGGGGGGACTTTCTAGTGAGCAGTTCTTC
>TRBJ1-5|TRBD1|many|TRBV5-5
CASRRSTGQGGQPQHF
TGTGCCAGCAGGAGGTCAACGGGACAGGGTGGCCAGCCCCAGCATTTT
>TRBJ2-5|TRBD1|many|TRBV2
CASSMGQLQETQYF
TGTGCCAGCTCCATGGGACAGCTCCAAGAGACCCAGTACTTC
>TRBJ1-6|.|many|TRBV6-5
CASSYGSDSYNSPLHF
TGTGCCAGCAGTTACGGGTCAGACTCCTATAATTCACCCCTCCACTTT
>TRBJ1-5|.|many|TRBV29-1
CSVAGTQDGQPQHF
TGCAGCGTGGCCGGGACCCAGGACGGTCAGCCCCAGCATTTT
>TRBJ1-2|.|many|TRBV2
CASSGNYGYTF
TGTGCCAGCAGCGGGAACTATGGCTACACCTTC
>TRBJ2-7|TRBD2|once|TRBV5-1
CASSGGTSGVVEQYF
TGCGCCAGCAGCGGGGGGACTAGCGGGGTCGTCGAGCAGTACTTC
>TRBJ2-1|.|.|TRBV20-1
CSLNLGATRNEQFF
TGCAGCCTGAATCTAGGGGCTACGCGGAATGAGCAGTTCTTC
>TRBJ1-5|TRBD1|many|TRBV20-1
CSARGDRGHQPQHF
TGCAGTGCTAGAGGGGACAGGGGGCATCAGCCCCAGCATTTT
>TRBJ2-7|TRBD2|many|TRBV7-2
CASSAVAGGDYEQYF
TGTGCCAGCAGCGCCGTAGCGGGAGGGGATTACGAGCAGTACTTC
>TRBJ2-1|.|many|TRBV5-1
CASSQGSTTYNEQFF
TGCGCCAGCAGCCAGGGTAGTACCACCTACAATGAGCAGTTCTTC
>TRBJ1-1|.|many|TRBV7-3
CASSSQGTNTEAFF
TGTGCCAGCAGCTCCCAGGGAACGAACACTGAAGCTTTCTTT
>TRBJ2-5|.|few|TRBV11-2
CASSLGAVLETQYF
TGTGCCAGCAGCTTGGGGGCGGTGTTGGAGACCCAGTACTTC
>TRBJ1-3|.|many|TRBV20-1
CSVTDGLSGNTIYF
TGCAGTGTTACGGACGGCCTCTCTGGAAACACCATATATTTT
>TRBJ2-2|TRBD2|many|TRBV5-1
CASSPPTSQGTGELFF
TGCGCCAGCTCCCCCCCGACTAGCCAAGGTACCGGGGAGCTGTTTTTT
>TRBJ1-5|.|many|TRBV5-8
CASSLGGPQHF
TGTGCCAGCAGCTTGGGGGGGCCCCAGCATTTT
>TRBJ1-6|.|many|TRBV12-3/TRBV12-4
CASSLRTVNNSPLHF
TGTGCCAGCAGTTTGCGGACAGTCAATAATTCACCCCTCCACTTT
>TRBJ1-1|.|many|TRBV6-5
CASSYWGGGGKAEAFF
TGTGCCAGCAGTTACTGGGGGGGAGGCGGGAAAGCTGAAGCTTTCTTT
>TRBJ1-4|.|many|TRBV20-1
CSAPSVEKLFF
TGCAGTGCCCCGTCGGTTGAAAAACTGTTTTTT